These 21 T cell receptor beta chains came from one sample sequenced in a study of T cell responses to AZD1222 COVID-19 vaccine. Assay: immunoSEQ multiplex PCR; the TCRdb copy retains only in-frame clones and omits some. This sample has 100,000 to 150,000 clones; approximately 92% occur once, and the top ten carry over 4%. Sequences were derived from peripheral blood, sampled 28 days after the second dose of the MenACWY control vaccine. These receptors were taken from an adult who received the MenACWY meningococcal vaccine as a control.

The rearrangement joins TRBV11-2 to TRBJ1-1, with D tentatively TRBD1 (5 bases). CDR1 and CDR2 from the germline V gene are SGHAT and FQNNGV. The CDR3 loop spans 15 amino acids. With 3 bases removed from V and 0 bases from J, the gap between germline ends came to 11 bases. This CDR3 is CASSFEGRMNTEAFF. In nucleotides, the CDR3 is TGTGCCAGCAGCTTTGAGGGACGTATGAACACTGAAGCTTTCTTT.

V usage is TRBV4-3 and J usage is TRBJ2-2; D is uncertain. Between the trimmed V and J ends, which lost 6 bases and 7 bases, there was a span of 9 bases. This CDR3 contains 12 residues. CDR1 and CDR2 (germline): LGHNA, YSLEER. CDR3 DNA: TGCGCCAGCAGATCTATAGGCGGGGAGCTGTTTTTT. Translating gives CASRSIGGELFF.

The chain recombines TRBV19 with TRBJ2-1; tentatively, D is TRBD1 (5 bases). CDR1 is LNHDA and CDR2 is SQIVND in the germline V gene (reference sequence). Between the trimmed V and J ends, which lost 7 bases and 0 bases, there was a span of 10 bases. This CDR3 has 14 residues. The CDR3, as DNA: TGTGCCAGTACCTGGGGCAGCTCCTACAATGAGCAGTTCTTC. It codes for CASTWGSSYNEQFF.

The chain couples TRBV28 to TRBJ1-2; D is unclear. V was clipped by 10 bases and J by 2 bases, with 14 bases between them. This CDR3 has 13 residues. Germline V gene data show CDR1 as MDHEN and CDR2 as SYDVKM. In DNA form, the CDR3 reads TGTGCCACCATAATGAGCGGGAACTATGGCTACACCTTC. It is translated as CATIMSGNYGYTF.

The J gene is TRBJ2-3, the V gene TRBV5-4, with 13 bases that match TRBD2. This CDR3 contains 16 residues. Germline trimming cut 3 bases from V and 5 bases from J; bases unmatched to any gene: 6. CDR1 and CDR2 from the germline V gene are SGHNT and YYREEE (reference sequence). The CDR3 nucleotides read TGTGCCAGCAGCTCAGGACTAGCGGGGGCGGTAGATACGCAGTATTTT. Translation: CASSSGLAGAVDTQYF.

CDR3 amino acids: CASSWGKTADNSPLHF. In DNA form, the CDR3 reads TGTGCCAGCAGCTGGGGAAAGACAGCCGATAATTCACCCCTCCACTTT. This sequence joins TRBV5-5 and TRBJ1-6, with D perhaps TRBD1 (5 bases). The germline V and J ends were trimmed by 3 bases and 5 bases, with 15 bases remaining between them. Germline V lookup: CDR1 SGHKS, CDR2 YYEKEE (reference sequence). This CDR3 region has 16 residues.

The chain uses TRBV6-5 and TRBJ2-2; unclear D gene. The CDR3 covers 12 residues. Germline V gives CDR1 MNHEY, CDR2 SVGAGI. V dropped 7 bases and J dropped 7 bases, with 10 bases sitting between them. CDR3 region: CASKFPGGELFF. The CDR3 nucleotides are TGTGCCAGCAAATTTCCGGGCGGGGAGCTGTTTTTT.

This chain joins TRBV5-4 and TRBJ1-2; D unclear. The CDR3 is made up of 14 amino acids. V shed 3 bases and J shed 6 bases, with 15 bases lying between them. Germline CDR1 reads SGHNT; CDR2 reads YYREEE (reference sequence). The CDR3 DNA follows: TGTGCCAGCAGCTGGGAGGGAGGGAGTGATGGCTACACCTTC. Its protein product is CASSWEGGSDGYTF. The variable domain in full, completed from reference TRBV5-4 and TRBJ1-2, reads ETGVTQSPTHLIKTRGQQVTLRCSSQSGHNTVSWYQQALGQGPQFIFQYYREEENGRGNFPPRFSGLQFPNYSSELNVNALELDDSALYLCASSWEGGSDGYTFGSGTRLTVV.

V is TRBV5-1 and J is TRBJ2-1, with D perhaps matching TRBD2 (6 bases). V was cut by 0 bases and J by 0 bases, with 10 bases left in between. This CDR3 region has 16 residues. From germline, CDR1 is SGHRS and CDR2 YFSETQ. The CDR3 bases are TGCGCCAGCAGCTTGGTTGTGGGAGGCTCCTACAATGAGCAGTTCTTC. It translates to CASSLVVGGSYNEQFF.

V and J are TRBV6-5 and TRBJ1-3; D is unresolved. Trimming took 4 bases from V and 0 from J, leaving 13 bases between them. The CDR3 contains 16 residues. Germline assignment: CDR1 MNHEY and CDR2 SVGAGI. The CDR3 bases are TGTGCCAGCAGTTGGGGTGTCCAACCCTCTGGAAACACCATATATTTT. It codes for CASSWGVQPSGNTIYF.

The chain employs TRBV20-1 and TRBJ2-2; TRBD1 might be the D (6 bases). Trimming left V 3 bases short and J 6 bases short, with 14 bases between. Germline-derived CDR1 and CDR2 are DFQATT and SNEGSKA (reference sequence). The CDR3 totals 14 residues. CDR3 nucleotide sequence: TGCAGTGCTAGTGATACAGGGTGGGCCGGGGAGCTGTTTTTT. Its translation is CSASDTGWAGELFF.

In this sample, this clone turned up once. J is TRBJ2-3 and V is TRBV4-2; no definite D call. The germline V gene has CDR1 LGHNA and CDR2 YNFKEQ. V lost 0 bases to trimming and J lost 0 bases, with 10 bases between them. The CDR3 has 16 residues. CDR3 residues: CASSQDHLGSTDTQYF. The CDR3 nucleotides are TGTGCCAGCAGCCAAGATCATTTAGGTAGCACAGATACGCAGTATTTT.

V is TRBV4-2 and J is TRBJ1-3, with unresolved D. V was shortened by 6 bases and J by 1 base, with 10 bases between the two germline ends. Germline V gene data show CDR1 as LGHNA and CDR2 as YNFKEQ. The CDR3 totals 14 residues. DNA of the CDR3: TGTGCCAGCAGAAATTTGGGTTCTGGAAACACCATATATTTT. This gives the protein CASRNLGSGNTIYF.

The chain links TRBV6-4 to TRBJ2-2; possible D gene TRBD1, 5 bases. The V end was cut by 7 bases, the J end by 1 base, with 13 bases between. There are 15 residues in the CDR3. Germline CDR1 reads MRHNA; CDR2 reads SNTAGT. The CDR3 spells CASTVQAGNTGELFF. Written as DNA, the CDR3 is TGTGCCAGCACAGTACAGGCAGGGAACACCGGGGAGCTGTTTTTT.

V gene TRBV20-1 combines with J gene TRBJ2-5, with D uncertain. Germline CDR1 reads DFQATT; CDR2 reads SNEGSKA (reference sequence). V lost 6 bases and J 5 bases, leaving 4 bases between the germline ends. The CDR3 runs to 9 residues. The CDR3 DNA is TGCAGTGCCAGCGAGACCCAGTACTTC. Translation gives CSASETQYF.

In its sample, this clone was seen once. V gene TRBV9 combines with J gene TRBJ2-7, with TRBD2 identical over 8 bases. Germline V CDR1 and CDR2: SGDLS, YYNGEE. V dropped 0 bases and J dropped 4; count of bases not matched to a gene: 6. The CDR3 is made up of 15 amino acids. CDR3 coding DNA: TGTGCCAGCAGCGTAGATACGGGAGGGCCGTACGAGCAGTACTTC. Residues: CASSVDTGGPYEQYF.

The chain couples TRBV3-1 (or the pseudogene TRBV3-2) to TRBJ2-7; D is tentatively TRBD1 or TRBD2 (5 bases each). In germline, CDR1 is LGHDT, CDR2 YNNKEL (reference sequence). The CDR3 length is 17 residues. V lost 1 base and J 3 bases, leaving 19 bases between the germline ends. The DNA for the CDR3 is TGTGCCAGCAGCCAAGCCGTTCGACGGGACGGCTACTACGAGCAGTACGTC. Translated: CASSQAVRRDGYYEQYV.

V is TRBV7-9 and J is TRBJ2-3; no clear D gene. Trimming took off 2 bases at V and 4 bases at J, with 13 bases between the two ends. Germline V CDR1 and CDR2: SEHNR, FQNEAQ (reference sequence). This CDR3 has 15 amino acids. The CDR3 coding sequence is TGTGCCAGCAGCTTAAGTGACGGGCGGCCAGATACGCAGTATTTT. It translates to CASSLSDGRPDTQYF.

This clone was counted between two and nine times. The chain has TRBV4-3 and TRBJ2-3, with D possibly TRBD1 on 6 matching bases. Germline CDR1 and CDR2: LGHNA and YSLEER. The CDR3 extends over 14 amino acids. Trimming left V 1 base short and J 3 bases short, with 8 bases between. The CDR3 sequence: CASSQGTGTDTQYF. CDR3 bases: TGCGCCAGCAGCCAAGGTACAGGGACAGATACGCAGTATTTT.

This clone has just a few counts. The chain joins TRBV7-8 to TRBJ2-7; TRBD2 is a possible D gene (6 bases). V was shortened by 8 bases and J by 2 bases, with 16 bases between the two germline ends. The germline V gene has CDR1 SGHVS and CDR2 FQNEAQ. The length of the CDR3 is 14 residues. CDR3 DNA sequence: TGTGCCAGCTCACGAGGCGGGAAAGCCTACGAGCAGTACTTC. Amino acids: CASSRGGKAYEQYF. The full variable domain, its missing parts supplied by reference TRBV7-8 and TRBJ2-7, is GAGVSQSPRYKVAKRGQDVALRCDPISGHVSLFWYQQALGQGPEFLTYFQNEAQLDKSGLPSDRFFAERPEGSVSTLKIQRTQQEDSAVYLCASSRGGKAYEQYFGPGTRLTVT.

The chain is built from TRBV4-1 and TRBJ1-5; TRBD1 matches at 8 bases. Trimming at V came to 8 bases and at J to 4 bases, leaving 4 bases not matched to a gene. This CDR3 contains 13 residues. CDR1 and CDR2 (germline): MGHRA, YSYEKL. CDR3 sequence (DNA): TGCGCCAGCGGCGGACAGGGAAATCAGCCCCAGCATTTT. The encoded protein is CASGGQGNQPQHF.